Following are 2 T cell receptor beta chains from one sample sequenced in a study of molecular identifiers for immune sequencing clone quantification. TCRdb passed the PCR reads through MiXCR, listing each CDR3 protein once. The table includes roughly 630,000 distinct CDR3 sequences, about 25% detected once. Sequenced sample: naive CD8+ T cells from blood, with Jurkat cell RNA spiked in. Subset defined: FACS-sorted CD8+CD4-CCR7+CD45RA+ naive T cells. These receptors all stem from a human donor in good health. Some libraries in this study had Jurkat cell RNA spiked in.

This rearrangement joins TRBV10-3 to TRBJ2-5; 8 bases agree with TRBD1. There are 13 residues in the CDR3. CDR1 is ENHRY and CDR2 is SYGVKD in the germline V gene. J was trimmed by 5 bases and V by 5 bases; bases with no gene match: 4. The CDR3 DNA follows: TGTGCCATCAGTCCAGGGGGCAGGGAGACCCAGTACTTC. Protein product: CAISPGGRETQYF.

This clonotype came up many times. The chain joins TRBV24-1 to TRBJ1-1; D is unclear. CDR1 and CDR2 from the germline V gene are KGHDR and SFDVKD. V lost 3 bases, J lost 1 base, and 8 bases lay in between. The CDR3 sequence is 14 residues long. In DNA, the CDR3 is TGTGCCACCAGTGATCCCCCGCAGAACACTGAAGCTTTCTTT. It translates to CATSDPPQNTEAFF.